This T cell receptor (beta chain) was obtained from a study of control samples from healthy donors and cancer patients. The data were produced by immunoSEQ multiplex PCR, yet TCRdb's version contains in-frame clones alone and is incomplete. Of tens of thousands of clones detected, around 86% appear once; the ten largest clones hold approximately 8.8%. In germline, CDR1 is LNHNV, CDR2 YYDKDF (reference sequence). CDR3 length: 17 amino acids. Trimming stripped 1 base from V and 0 bases from J, with 13 bases between. This chain uses TRBV15 with TRBJ2-1, with D perhaps TRBD1 (5 bases). This clonotype was sampled from a woman aged 45-59 years with colorectal cancer. The sequencing input was PBMCs. The CDR3 nucleotides read TGTGCCACCAGCAGAGGAACAGGCGAGTTCTCCTACAATGAGCAGTTCTTC. Residues: CATSRGTGEFSYNEQFF.